This entry lists 11 T cell receptor beta chains sequenced from one sample in a study of shared clonotypes between healthy human individuals. This table comes from immunoSEQ multiplex PCR, and its TCRdb copy is limited to in-frame clones, with some not included. The data contain around 620,000 clones, 85% to 95% of them seen just once; the ten biggest clones take up approximately 0.11%. Terminally differentiated effector memory CD45RA+ cells were excluded from the naive CD8 cells, which were CD45RO-negative and positively selected for CCR7. The sample was naive CD8+ T cells sorted from blood. The origin of the receptors is a woman in her twenties or thirties in good health.

This chain joins TRBV4-3 and TRBJ2-3, with unresolved D. Trimming pared 5 bases from V and 6 bases from J, leaving 21 bases between. Looked up from germline, CDR1 is LGHNA and CDR2 is YSLEER. The CDR3 covers 16 residues. In DNA form, the CDR3 reads TGCGCCAGCAGCTTGAATCTCCGCAGCCATGGGGATACGCAGTATTTT. Translating gives CASSLNLRSHGDTQYF.

This chain connects TRBV6-5 to TRBJ2-5, with 7 nucleotides matching TRBD2. J gave up 5 bases and V 5 bases, and 8 bases lay outside the gene matches. The CDR3 is made up of 14 amino acids. Germline CDR1 is MNHEY and CDR2 is SVGAGI. This CDR3 is CASSSPGGWETQYF. The DNA of the CDR3 is TGTGCCAGCAGTAGCCCGGGGGGTTGGGAGACCCAGTACTTC.

This chain links TRBV19 with TRBJ2-7; 11 bases align to TRBD2. The CDR3 consists of 16 residues. V trimming: 3 bases; J trimming: 3 bases; junction bases outside the gene matches: 7. CDR1 and CDR2 from the germline V gene are LNHDA and SQIVND (reference sequence). The CDR3 bases are TGTGCCAGTAGTATCTCACCGGGACTAGCGGACTACGAGCAGTACTTC. This codes for CASSISPGLADYEQYF.

The chain joins TRBV4-1 to TRBJ2-7, with 8 bases matching TRBD1. V was pared by 3 bases and J by 6 bases, with 7 bases of the junction left unmatched. CDR3 length equals 14 residues. The germline V gene has CDR1 MGHRA and CDR2 YSYEKL. The chain's CDR3 is CASSHIGTGGEQYF. CDR3 bases: TGCGCCAGCAGCCATATCGGGACAGGAGGCGAGCAGTACTTC.

The gene calls are TRBV13 and TRBJ2-1; TRBD1 is a possible D gene (6 bases). This CDR3 is 14 amino acids long. Per germline, CDR1 PRHDT and CDR2 FYEKMQ (reference sequence). V was clipped by 6 bases and J by 5 bases, with 14 bases between them. CDR3 DNA: TGTGCCAGCAGTCACCGGGACAAACACAATGAGCAGTTCTTC. Its protein is CASSHRDKHNEQFF.

The chain joins TRBV9 to TRBJ1-2; D is unclear. Looked up from germline, CDR1 is SGDLS and CDR2 is YYNGEE. The length of the CDR3 is 14 residues. Trimming took off 6 bases at V and 8 bases at J, with 20 bases between the two ends. CDR3 region: CASKGRHSPWGYTF. CDR3 DNA sequence: TGTGCCAGCAAAGGTCGTCATTCCCCCTGGGGCTACACCTTC.

The chain employs TRBV29-1 and TRBJ2-7, with a possible D match to TRBD2 (6 bases). Germline-derived CDR1 and CDR2 are SQVTM and ANQGSEA. This CDR3 spans 16 amino acids. V was pared by 2 bases and J by 3 bases, with 20 bases between. The DNA for the CDR3 is TGCAGCGTTGAATTAGCTACGGGAGTGGTGGGCTACGAGCAGTACTTC. Translating gives CSVELATGVVGYEQYF.

The rearrangement uses TRBV5-1 and TRBJ2-7, with D hard to call. Per germline, CDR1 SGHRS and CDR2 YFSETQ. The CDR3 is made up of 15 amino acids. With 0 bases removed from V and 3 bases from J, the gap between germline ends came to 13 bases. CDR3 DNA: TGCGCCAGCAGCTTGGAATTTACATCGGGCTACGAGCAGTACTTC. Translating it yields CASSLEFTSGYEQYF.

The rearrangement links TRBV11-2 to TRBJ2-5; 9 bases fit TRBD2. The V gene's germline CDR1 is SGHAT and CDR2 FQNNGV. Losses at the gene ends were 1 base for V and 4 bases for J; bases not matched to a gene: 13. This CDR3 spans 18 amino acids. The CDR3 reads CASSLGSSLAGVSETQYF. The CDR3, as DNA: TGTGCCAGCAGCTTAGGCTCATCCTTAGCGGGAGTATCAGAGACCCAGTACTTC.

The table lists this clone with a count of one. The chain is built from TRBV16 and TRBJ2-7; D unclear. Germline-derived CDR1 and CDR2 are KGHSY and FQNENV. The CDR3 covers 12 residues. With 1 base removed from V and 4 bases from J, the gap between germline ends came to 5 bases. CDR3 amino acids: CASSQLWYEQYF. DNA of the CDR3: TGTGCCAGCAGCCAATTGTGGTACGAGCAGTACTTC.

V gene TRBV5-4 combines with J gene TRBJ1-1, with a tentative D call TRBD1 (5 bases). This CDR3 comprises 16 residues. Germline CDR1 SGHNT, CDR2 YYREEE (reference sequence). Trimming cost V 0 bases and J 4 bases, with 16 bases left between them. The DNA of the CDR3 is TGTGCCAGCAGCTTGGCCCCGGGACCGGCGCCCACTGAAGCTTTCTTT. Its translation is CASSLAPGPAPTEAFF.